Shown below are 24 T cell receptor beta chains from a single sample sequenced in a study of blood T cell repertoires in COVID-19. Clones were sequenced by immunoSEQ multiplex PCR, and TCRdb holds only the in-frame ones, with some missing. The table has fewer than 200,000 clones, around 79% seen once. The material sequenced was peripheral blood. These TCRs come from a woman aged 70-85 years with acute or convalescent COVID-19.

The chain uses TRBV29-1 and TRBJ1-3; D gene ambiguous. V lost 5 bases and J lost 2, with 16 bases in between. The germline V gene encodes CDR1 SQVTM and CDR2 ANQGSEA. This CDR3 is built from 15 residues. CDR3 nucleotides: TGCAGCGTTCGCGTCGCGGGCAACGCTGGAAACACCATATATTTT. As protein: CSVRVAGNAGNTIYF.

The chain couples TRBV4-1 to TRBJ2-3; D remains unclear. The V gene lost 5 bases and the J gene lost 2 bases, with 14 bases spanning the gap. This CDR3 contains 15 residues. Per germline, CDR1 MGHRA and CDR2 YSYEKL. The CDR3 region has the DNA TGCGCCAGCAGCTTGGCAGGCCAGGCCACAGATACGCAGTATTTT. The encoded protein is CASSLAGQATDTQYF.

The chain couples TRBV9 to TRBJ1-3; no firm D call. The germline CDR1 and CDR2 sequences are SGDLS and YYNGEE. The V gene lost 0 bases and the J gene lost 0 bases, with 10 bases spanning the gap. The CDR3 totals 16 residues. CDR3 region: CASSVASRISGNTIYF. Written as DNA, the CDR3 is TGTGCCAGCAGCGTAGCTAGTCGGATCTCTGGAAACACCATATATTTT.

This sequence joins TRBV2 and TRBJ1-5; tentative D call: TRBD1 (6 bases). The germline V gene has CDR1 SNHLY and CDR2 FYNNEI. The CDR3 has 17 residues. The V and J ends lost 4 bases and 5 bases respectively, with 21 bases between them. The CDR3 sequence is CASSGGRFRGPYQPQHF. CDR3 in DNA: TGTGCCAGCAGTGGAGGAAGGTTCAGGGGCCCCTATCAGCCCCAGCATTTT.

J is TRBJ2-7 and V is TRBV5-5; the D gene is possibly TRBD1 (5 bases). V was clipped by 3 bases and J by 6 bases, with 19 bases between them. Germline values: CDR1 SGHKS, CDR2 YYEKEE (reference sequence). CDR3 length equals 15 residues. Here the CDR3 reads CASSWTRQDTSEQYF. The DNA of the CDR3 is TGTGCCAGCAGCTGGACACGCCAGGATACGTCCGAGCAGTACTTC.

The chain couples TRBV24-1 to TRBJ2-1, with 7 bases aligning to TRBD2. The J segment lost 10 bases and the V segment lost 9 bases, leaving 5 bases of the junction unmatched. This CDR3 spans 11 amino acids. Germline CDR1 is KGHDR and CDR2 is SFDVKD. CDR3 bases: TGTGCCACCGGACGTAGCGGGGAGCAGTTCTTC. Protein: CATGRSGEQFF.

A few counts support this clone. The CDR3 spells CASSLIGTGGSPRPQHF. DNA of the CDR3: TGTGCCAGCAGTTTAATTGGGACAGGGGGCAGTCCGCGGCCCCAGCATTTT. The chain has TRBV28 and TRBJ1-5, with 12 bases matching TRBD1. The germline CDR1 and CDR2 sequences are MDHEN and SYDVKM. Losses at the gene ends were 2 bases for V and 9 bases for J; bases not matched to a gene: 11. The CDR3 contains 17 residues.

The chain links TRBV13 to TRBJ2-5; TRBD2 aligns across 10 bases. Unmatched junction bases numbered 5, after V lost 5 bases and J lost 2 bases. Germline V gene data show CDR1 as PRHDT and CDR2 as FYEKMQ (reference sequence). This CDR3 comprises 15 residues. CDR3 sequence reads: CASSRRTSGQETQYF. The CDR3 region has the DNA TGTGCCAGCAGCCGTAGGACTAGCGGACAAGAGACCCAGTACTTC.

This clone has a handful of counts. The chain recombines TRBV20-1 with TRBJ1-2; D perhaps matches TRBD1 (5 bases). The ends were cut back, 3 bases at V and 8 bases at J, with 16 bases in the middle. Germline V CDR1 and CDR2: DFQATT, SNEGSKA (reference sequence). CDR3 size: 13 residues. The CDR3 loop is CSASQGRMGGYTF. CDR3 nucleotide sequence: TGCAGTGCTAGTCAGGGTAGGATGGGGGGCTACACCTTC.

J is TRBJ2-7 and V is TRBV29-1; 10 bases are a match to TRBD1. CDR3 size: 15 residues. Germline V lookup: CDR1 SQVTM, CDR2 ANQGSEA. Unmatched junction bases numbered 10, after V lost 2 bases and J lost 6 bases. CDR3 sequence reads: CSVESGVTGGGEQYF. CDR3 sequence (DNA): TGCAGCGTTGAATCGGGGGTGACAGGGGGCGGCGAGCAGTACTTC.

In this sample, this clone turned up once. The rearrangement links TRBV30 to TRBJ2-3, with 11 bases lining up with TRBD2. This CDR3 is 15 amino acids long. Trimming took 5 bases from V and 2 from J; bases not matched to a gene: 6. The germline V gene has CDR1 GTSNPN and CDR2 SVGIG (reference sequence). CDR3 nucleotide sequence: TGTGCCTGGTCAGGGACTAGCGGTATCACAGATACGCAGTATTTT. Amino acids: CAWSGTSGITDTQYF.

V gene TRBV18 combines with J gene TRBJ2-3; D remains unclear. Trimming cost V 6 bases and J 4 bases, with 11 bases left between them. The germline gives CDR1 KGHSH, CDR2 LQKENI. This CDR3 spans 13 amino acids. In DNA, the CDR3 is TGTGCCAGCTCCCCTAGATCCCCAGATACGCAGTATTTT. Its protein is CASSPRSPDTQYF.

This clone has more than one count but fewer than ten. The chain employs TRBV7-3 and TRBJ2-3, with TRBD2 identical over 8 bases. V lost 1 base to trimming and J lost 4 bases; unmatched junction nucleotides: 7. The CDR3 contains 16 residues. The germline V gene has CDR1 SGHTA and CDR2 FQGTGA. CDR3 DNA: TGTGCCAGCAGCTTAAAAATATCCGGGAGGGCAGATACGCAGTATTTT. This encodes CASSLKISGRADTQYF.

CDR3 amino acids: CASRRSRANTGELFF. The CDR3, as DNA: TGTGCCAGCAGGAGAAGCCGCGCGAACACCGGGGAGCTGTTTTTT. This chain joins TRBV28 and TRBJ2-2; D is undetermined. CDR1 is MDHEN and CDR2 is SYDVKM in the germline V gene. V was shortened by 6 bases and J by 0 bases, with 11 bases between the two germline ends. The CDR3 has 15 amino acids.

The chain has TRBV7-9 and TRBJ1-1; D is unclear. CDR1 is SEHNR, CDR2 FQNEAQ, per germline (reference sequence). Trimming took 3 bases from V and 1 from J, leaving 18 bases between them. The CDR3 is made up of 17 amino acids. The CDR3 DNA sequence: TGTGCCAGCAGCTTGGGAGGCACGGGAAGCGGGAACACTGAAGCTTTCTTT. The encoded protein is CASSLGGTGSGNTEAFF.

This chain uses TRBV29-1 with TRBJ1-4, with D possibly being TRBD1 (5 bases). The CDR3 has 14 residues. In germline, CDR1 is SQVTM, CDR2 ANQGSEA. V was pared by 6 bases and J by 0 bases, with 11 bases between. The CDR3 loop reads CSVAPQATNEKLFF. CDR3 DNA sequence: TGCAGCGTGGCCCCACAGGCAACTAATGAAAAACTGTTTTTT.

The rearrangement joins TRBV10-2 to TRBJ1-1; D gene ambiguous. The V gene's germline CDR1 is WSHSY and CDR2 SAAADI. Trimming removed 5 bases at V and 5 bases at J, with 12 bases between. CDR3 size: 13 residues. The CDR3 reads CASSPTLETEAFF. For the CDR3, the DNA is TGCGCCAGCAGTCCGACATTAGAGACTGAAGCTTTCTTT.

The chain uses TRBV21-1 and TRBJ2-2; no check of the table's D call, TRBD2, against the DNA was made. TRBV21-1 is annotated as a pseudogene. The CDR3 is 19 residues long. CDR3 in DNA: TGTGCCAGCAGCAAGCCCTTAACTAGCGGGAGGACGGGGACCGGGGAGCTGTTTTTT. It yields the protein CASSKPLTSGRTGTGELFF.

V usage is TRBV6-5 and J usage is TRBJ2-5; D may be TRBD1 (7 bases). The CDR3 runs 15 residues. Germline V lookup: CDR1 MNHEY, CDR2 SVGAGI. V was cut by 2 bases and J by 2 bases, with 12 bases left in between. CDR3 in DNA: TGTGCCAGCAGTTACGCGGGACAGCTACAAGAGACCCAGTACTTC. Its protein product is CASSYAGQLQETQYF.

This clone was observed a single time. In DNA, the CDR3 is TGCGCCAGCAGCCCTGGGGGGGGTAGCAATCAGCCCCAGCATTTT. It is translated as CASSPGGGSNQPQHF. The chain has TRBV5-1 and TRBJ1-5, with TRBD1 as a possible D gene (5 bases). Germline CDR1 is SGHRS and CDR2 is YFSETQ. The CDR3 has 15 amino acids. V lost 4 bases and J 0 bases, leaving 11 bases between the germline ends.

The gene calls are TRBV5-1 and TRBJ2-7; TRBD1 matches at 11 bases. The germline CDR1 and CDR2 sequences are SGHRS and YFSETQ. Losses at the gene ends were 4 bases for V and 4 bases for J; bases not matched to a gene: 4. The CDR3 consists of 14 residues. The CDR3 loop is CASSHGQGAYEQYF. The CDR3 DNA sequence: TGCGCCAGCAGCCATGGACAGGGGGCTTACGAGCAGTACTTC.

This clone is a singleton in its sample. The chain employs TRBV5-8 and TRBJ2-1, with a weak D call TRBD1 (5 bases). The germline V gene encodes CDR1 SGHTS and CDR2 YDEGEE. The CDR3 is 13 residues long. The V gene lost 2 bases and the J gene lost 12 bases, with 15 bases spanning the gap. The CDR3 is CASSFQANRGQFF. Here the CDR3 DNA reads TGTGCCAGCAGCTTCCAAGCTAATAGGGGGCAGTTCTTC. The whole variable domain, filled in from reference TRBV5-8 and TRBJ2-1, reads EAGVTQSPTHLIKTRGQQATLRCSPISGHTSVYWYQQALGLGLQFLLWYDEGEERNRGNFPPRFSGRQFPNYSSELNVNALELEDSALYLCASSFQANRGQFFGPGTRLTVL.

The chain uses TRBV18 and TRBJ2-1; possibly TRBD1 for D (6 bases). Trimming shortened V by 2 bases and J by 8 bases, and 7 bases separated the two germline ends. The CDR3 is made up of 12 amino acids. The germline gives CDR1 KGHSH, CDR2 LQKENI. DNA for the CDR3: TGTGCCAGCTCACCAGCAGGGGATGAGCAGTTCTTC. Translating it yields CASSPAGDEQFF.

The CDR3 DNA reads as TGTGCCAGCAGCGCCCGAGCGGGAGGAAACACCGGGGAGCTGTTTTTT. Translation gives CASSARAGGNTGELFF. The chain has TRBV9 and TRBJ2-2, with 9 positions matching TRBD2. This CDR3 region has 16 residues. Germline lookup yields CDR1 SGDLS and CDR2 YYNGEE. J lost 2 bases, V lost 3 bases, and 5 bases had no gene match.